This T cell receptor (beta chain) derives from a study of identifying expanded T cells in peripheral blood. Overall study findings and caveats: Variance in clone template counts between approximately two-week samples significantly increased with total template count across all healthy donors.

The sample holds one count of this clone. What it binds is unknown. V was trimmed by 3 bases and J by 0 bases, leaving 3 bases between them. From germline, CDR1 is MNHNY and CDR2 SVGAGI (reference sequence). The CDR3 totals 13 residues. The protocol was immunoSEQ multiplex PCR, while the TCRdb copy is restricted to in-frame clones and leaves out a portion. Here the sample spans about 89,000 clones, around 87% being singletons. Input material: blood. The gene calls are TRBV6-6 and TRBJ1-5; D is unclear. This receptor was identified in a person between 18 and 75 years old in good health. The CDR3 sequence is CASSYISNQPQHF. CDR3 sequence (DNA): TGTGCCAGCAGTTATATTAGCAATCAGCCCCAGCATTTT.